This T cell receptor beta chain was sequenced in a study of shared clonotypes between healthy human individuals. Across the whole study: Researchers assigned three CD4 naive, three CD4 memory, two CD8 naive and one CD8 memory plate to each donor.

Libraries were prepared by immunoSEQ multiplex PCR; TCRdb keeps only in-frame clonotypes and omits some of them. The sample gives 300,000 to 400,000 clones, under 80% of which show up once; 10% is in the top ten. Recent acute infections and vaccinations were absent in the healthy HIV-negative adult donors. As for this clone: An end of the junction does not agree with germline; a read error may underlie this.

Germline loops: CDR1 LNHDA, CDR2 SQIVND (reference sequence). CDR3 size: 14 residues. Sequencing input: memory CD4+ T cells sorted from blood. Sample subset: CD45RA-negative fraction. The sequence came from a man younger than 45 in good health. V gene TRBV19 combines with J gene TRBJ1-5; D not resolved. In nucleotides, the CDR3 is TGTGCCAGTAGTATGTCTCACCTTAGTCAGGCCCAGCATTTT. Amino acids: CASSMSHLSQAQHF.